This T cell receptor (beta chain) was profiled in a study of T cells in localized non-small cell lung cancer. Findings and limits, study-wide: Density of T cells in blood, when higher, went with longer overall survival. In adjacent lung appeared a median 57 of the top 100 tumor clones.

The method was immunoSEQ multiplex PCR; TCRdb's version includes in-frame clones alone and lacks a portion of them. The table lists tens of thousands of clones, 65% to 85% of them singletons, with under 1.5% in the top ten. The CDR3 runs to 13 residues. Per germline, CDR1 SGHAT and CDR2 FQDESV (reference sequence). Between the trimmed V and J ends, which lost 7 bases and 1 base, there was a span of 11 bases. For this clone: Its specificity is not known.

This clonotype was sampled from a female donor of 60 years or more with stage I lung adenocarcinoma. J is TRBJ2-7 and V is TRBV11-1, with D tentatively TRBD1 (6 bases). The sequenced sample was peripheral blood, obtained before any cancer treatment. The CDR3 DNA is TGTGCCAGCACCTTGACAGGATCCTACGAGCAGTACTTC. Protein sequence: CASTLTGSYEQYF.